Listed below are T cell receptor beta chains from one sample, sequenced in a study of T cell changes during pregnancy in multiple sclerosis. Using immunoSEQ multiplex PCR, the repertoire was profiled, and TCRdb retains in-frame clones only, with some absent. The sample shows 35,000 to 45,000 clones, approximately 93% of them seen only once. Here the sequenced sample was CD8+ T cells from peripheral blood mononuclear cells, taken in the third trimester of pregnancy. These receptors came from a female donor with multiple sclerosis, enrolled in a pregnancy study. The CDR3 runs from the conserved cysteine through the conserved F or W. Fields, in order: V gene, J gene, CDR3 length, clone size, D gene, CDR3 protein, CDR3 DNA. A D gene is named only where the DNA matches it firmly. Clone size is shown for a subset of rows, as once, few, many or a class of expanded clone.

V gene: TRBV5-4
J gene: TRBJ2-7
CDR3 length: 12
clone size: .
D gene: TRBD1
CDR3 protein: CASSLQGYEQYF
CDR3 DNA: TGTGCCAGCAGCTTACAGGGGTACGAGCAGTACTTC

V gene: TRBV19
J gene: TRBJ1-4
CDR3 length: 15
clone size: .
D gene: .
CDR3 protein: CASSPSGATNEKLFF
CDR3 DNA: TGTGCCAGTAGTCCTTCGGGGGCAACTAATGAAAAACTGTTTTTT

V gene: TRBV7-6
J gene: TRBJ2-1
CDR3 length: 16
clone size: .
D gene: TRBD2
CDR3 protein: CASSLGTGTSGQEQFF
CDR3 DNA: TGTGCCAGCAGCTTGGGAACCGGGACTAGCGGCCAGGAGCAGTTCTTC

V gene: TRBV10-3
J gene: TRBJ1-2
CDR3 length: 16
clone size: .
D gene: .
CDR3 protein: CAISESRAAGGDGYTF
CDR3 DNA: TGTGCCATCAGTGAGAGCCGGGCCGCCGGAGGGGATGGCTACACCTTC

V gene: TRBV6-5
J gene: TRBJ2-1
CDR3 length: 14
clone size: .
D gene: TRBD2
CDR3 protein: CASSTSASYNEQFF
CDR3 DNA: TGTGCCAGCAGTACTAGCGCCTCCTACAATGAGCAGTTCTTC

V gene: TRBV6-1
J gene: TRBJ1-2
CDR3 length: 14
clone size: .
D gene: TRBD1
CDR3 protein: CASSEAGTGYGYTF
CDR3 DNA: TGTGCCAGCAGTGAGGCGGGGACAGGGTATGGCTACACCTTC

V gene: TRBV30
J gene: TRBJ1-1
CDR3 length: 15
clone size: .
D gene: TRBD1
CDR3 protein: CAWTDWDRGDTEAFF
CDR3 DNA: TGTGCCTGGACCGATTGGGACAGGGGGGACACTGAAGCTTTCTTT

V gene: TRBV15
J gene: TRBJ2-3
CDR3 length: 16
clone size: .
D gene: TRBD2
CDR3 protein: CATSSTAGGPGDTQYF
CDR3 DNA: TGTGCCACCAGCAGTACTGCGGGGGGGCCGGGAGATACGCAGTATTTT

V gene: TRBV6-6
J gene: TRBJ2-7
CDR3 length: 14
clone size: .
D gene: TRBD1
CDR3 protein: CASSKPGQAYEQYF
CDR3 DNA: TGTGCCAGCAGCAAGCCGGGACAGGCCTACGAGCAGTACTTC

V gene: TRBV9
J gene: TRBJ1-2
CDR3 length: 13
clone size: .
D gene: .
CDR3 protein: CASSPGGQNGYTF
CDR3 DNA: TGTGCCAGCAGTCCGGGGGGGCAAAATGGCTACACCTTC

V gene: TRBV29-1
J gene: TRBJ1-2
CDR3 length: 12
clone size: .
D gene: .
CDR3 protein: CSVVDSPYGYTF
CDR3 DNA: TGCAGCGTTGTGGACAGCCCCTATGGCTACACCTTC

V gene: TRBV2
J gene: TRBJ2-3
CDR3 length: 14
clone size: .
D gene: TRBD2
CDR3 protein: CASSLAGPTDTQYF
CDR3 DNA: TGTGCCAGCAGTCTAGCGGGGCCCACAGATACGCAGTATTTT

V gene: TRBV29-1
J gene: TRBJ1-2
CDR3 length: 14
clone size: .
D gene: TRBD1
CDR3 protein: CSVPGQGANYGYTF
CDR3 DNA: TGCAGCGTTCCCGGACAGGGCGCTAACTATGGCTACACCTTC

V gene: TRBV19
J gene: TRBJ2-7
CDR3 length: 14
clone size: .
D gene: .
CDR3 protein: CASSITEGAYEQYF
CDR3 DNA: TGTGCCAGTAGTATTACAGAGGGGGCCTACGAGCAGTACTTC

V gene: TRBV12-5
J gene: TRBJ2-7
CDR3 length: 13
clone size: .
D gene: .
CDR3 protein: CASGLGQGSEQYF
CDR3 DNA: TGTGCTAGTGGTTTGGGTCAAGGGAGCGAGCAGTACTTC

V gene: TRBV13
J gene: TRBJ1-6
CDR3 length: 15
clone size: once
D gene: TRBD1
CDR3 protein: CASSLADRGGSPLHF
CDR3 DNA: TGTGCCAGCAGCCTCGCCGACAGGGGCGGTTCACCCCTCCACTTT

V gene: TRBV9
J gene: TRBJ1-4
CDR3 length: 14
clone size: .
D gene: .
CDR3 protein: CASSVGGFNEKLFF
CDR3 DNA: TGTGCCAGCAGCGTAGGAGGTTTTAATGAAAAACTGTTTTTT

V gene: TRBV7-3
J gene: TRBJ2-5
CDR3 length: 15
clone size: .
D gene: .
CDR3 protein: CASSPGGGVQETQYF
CDR3 DNA: TGTGCCAGCAGCCCGGGGGGCGGGGTACAAGAGACCCAGTACTTC

V gene: TRBV5-1
J gene: TRBJ2-3
CDR3 length: 16
clone size: .
D gene: TRBD1
CDR3 protein: CASSFVARQGADTQYF
CDR3 DNA: TGCGCCAGCAGTTTTGTTGCCCGACAGGGAGCAGATACGCAGTATTTT

V gene: TRBV6-4
J gene: TRBJ2-2
CDR3 length: 15
clone size: .
D gene: .
CDR3 protein: CASSEGAENTGELFF
CDR3 DNA: TGTGCCAGCAGTGAGGGGGCCGAAAACACCGGGGAGCTGTTTTTT

V gene: TRBV6-5
J gene: TRBJ1-2
CDR3 length: 13
clone size: .
D gene: .
CDR3 protein: CASSYGAGNGYTF
CDR3 DNA: TGTGCCAGCAGTTACGGGGCAGGCAATGGCTACACCTTC

V gene: TRBV6-1
J gene: TRBJ1-2
CDR3 length: 15
clone size: few
D gene: .
CDR3 protein: CASSDNPDLPGGYTF
CDR3 DNA: TGTGCCAGCAGTGATAACCCGGACCTACCGGGGGGCTACACCTTC

V gene: TRBV5-6
J gene: TRBJ1-2
CDR3 length: 16
clone size: .
D gene: .
CDR3 protein: CASSSGSYRVNYGYTF
CDR3 DNA: TGTGCCAGCAGCTCGGGGAGTTACAGGGTAAACTATGGCTACACCTTC

V gene: TRBV7-9
J gene: TRBJ2-3
CDR3 length: 15
clone size: .
D gene: .
CDR3 protein: CASSLARADTDTQYF
CDR3 DNA: TGTGCCAGCAGCTTAGCGCGGGCAGACACAGATACGCAGTATTTT

V gene: TRBV6-6
J gene: TRBJ1-6
CDR3 length: 16
clone size: .
D gene: TRBD1
CDR3 protein: CASRFILGQANSPLHF
CDR3 DNA: TGTGCCAGCAGATTTATCTTGGGACAGGCTAATTCACCCCTCCACTTT

V gene: TRBV11-1
J gene: TRBJ2-1
CDR3 length: 16
clone size: .
D gene: .
CDR3 protein: CASSLDRGVAYNEQFF
CDR3 DNA: TGTGCCAGCAGCTTAGATCGCGGGGTAGCCTACAATGAGCAGTTCTTC

V gene: TRBV7-3
J gene: TRBJ2-7
CDR3 length: 15
clone size: once
D gene: .
CDR3 protein: CASSQGAGLAYEQYF
CDR3 DNA: TGTGCCAGCAGCCAAGGGGCAGGGCTCGCCTACGAGCAGTACTTC

V gene: TRBV7-9
J gene: TRBJ1-1
CDR3 length: 12
clone size: few
D gene: .
CDR3 protein: CASSASREVAFF
CDR3 DNA: TGTGCCAGCAGCGCGAGCAGGGAAGTAGCTTTCTTT

V gene: TRBV7-8
J gene: TRBJ2-7
CDR3 length: 15
clone size: .
D gene: .
CDR3 protein: CASSSERLLPYEQYF
CDR3 DNA: TGTGCCAGCAGCTCCGAGAGATTACTGCCCTACGAGCAGTACTTC

V gene: TRBV10-3
J gene: TRBJ1-2
CDR3 length: 15
clone size: .
D gene: .
CDR3 protein: CAISESIPTVYGYTF
CDR3 DNA: TGTGCCATCAGTGAGTCAATACCGACAGTTTATGGCTACACCTTC

V gene: TRBV5-4
J gene: TRBJ1-1
CDR3 length: 13
clone size: once
D gene: .
CDR3 protein: CASSLAGSNEAFF
CDR3 DNA: TGTGCCAGCAGCTTGGCCGGGAGTAATGAAGCTTTCTTT

V gene: TRBV30
J gene: TRBJ2-7
CDR3 length: 13
clone size: once
D gene: TRBD2
CDR3 protein: CAGLGREGLEQYF
CDR3 DNA: TGTGCTGGACTAGGCAGGGAGGGCTTGGAGCAGTACTTC

V gene: TRBV6-5
J gene: TRBJ2-1
CDR3 length: 15
clone size: .
D gene: TRBD2
CDR3 protein: CASSPLAGGVDEQFF
CDR3 DNA: TGTGCCAGCAGTCCACTAGCGGGGGGGGTGGATGAGCAGTTCTTC

V gene: TRBV27
J gene: TRBJ2-7
CDR3 length: 14
clone size: few
D gene: TRBD1
CDR3 protein: CATSPGTAGYEQYF
CDR3 DNA: TGTGCCACCTCCCCTGGGACAGCTGGCTACGAGCAGTACTTC

V gene: TRBV9
J gene: TRBJ1-2
CDR3 length: 16
clone size: .
D gene: TRBD1
CDR3 protein: CASSVGGGQEGYGYTF
CDR3 DNA: TGTGCCAGCAGCGTAGGTGGGGGACAGGAGGGTTATGGCTACACCTTC

V gene: TRBV6-1
J gene: TRBJ1-5
CDR3 length: 14
clone size: .
D gene: .
CDR3 protein: CASIRSNIGQPQHF
CDR3 DNA: TGTGCCAGCATCAGGTCTAATATTGGTCAGCCCCAGCATTTT

V gene: TRBV13
J gene: TRBJ1-5
CDR3 length: 12
clone size: .
D gene: TRBD1
CDR3 protein: CASSPGTGPQHF
CDR3 DNA: TGTGCCAGCAGCCCAGGGACAGGGCCCCAGCATTTT

V gene: TRBV9
J gene: TRBJ2-2
CDR3 length: 16
clone size: .
D gene: .
CDR3 protein: CASSVDNRANTGELFF
CDR3 DNA: TGTGCCAGCAGCGTAGATAACAGGGCGAACACCGGGGAGCTGTTTTTT

V gene: TRBV7-9
J gene: TRBJ2-3
CDR3 length: 14
clone size: .
D gene: .
CDR3 protein: CASSAADHTDTQYF
CDR3 DNA: TGTGCCAGCAGTGCGGCGGATCACACAGATACGCAGTATTTT

V gene: TRBV29-1
J gene: TRBJ2-3
CDR3 length: 12
clone size: .
D gene: TRBD1
CDR3 protein: CSASRQGGWQYF
CDR3 DNA: TGCAGCGCTAGCCGACAGGGGGGATGGCAGTATTTT

V gene: TRBV5-1
J gene: TRBJ1-1
CDR3 length: 20
clone size: .
D gene: TRBD1
CDR3 protein: CASSPQLGQPGLSGTPEAFF
CDR3 DNA: TGCGCCAGCAGCCCCCAACTGGGACAGCCAGGCTTAAGTGGTACCCCAGAAGCTTTCTTT

V gene: TRBV7-6
J gene: TRBJ2-3
CDR3 length: 15
clone size: .
D gene: TRBD1
CDR3 protein: CASSSIDRVGDTQYF
CDR3 DNA: TGTGCCAGCAGCTCAATCGACAGGGTGGGAGATACGCAGTATTTT

V gene: TRBV11-1
J gene: TRBJ2-7
CDR3 length: 14
clone size: .
D gene: .
CDR3 protein: CASSLAVSSHEQYF
CDR3 DNA: TGTGCCAGCAGCTTAGCGGTTAGCTCCCACGAGCAGTACTTC

V gene: TRBV13
J gene: TRBJ1-2
CDR3 length: 13
clone size: once
D gene: TRBD1
CDR3 protein: CASSGDSNYGYTF
CDR3 DNA: TGTGCCAGCAGCGGGGACAGTAACTATGGCTACACCTTC

V gene: TRBV2
J gene: TRBJ2-1
CDR3 length: 15
clone size: .
D gene: .
CDR3 protein: CASIRGASSYNEQFF
CDR3 DNA: TGTGCCAGCATACGGGGGGCAAGCTCCTACAATGAGCAGTTCTTC

V gene: TRBV9
J gene: TRBJ2-7
CDR3 length: 14
clone size: .
D gene: .
CDR3 protein: CASTPGQGNYEQYF
CDR3 DNA: TGTGCCAGCACCCCTGGGCAGGGTAACTACGAGCAGTACTTC

V gene: TRBV9
J gene: TRBJ2-7
CDR3 length: 11
clone size: .
D gene: .
CDR3 protein: CASSVTYEQYF
CDR3 DNA: TGTGCCAGCAGCGTTACCTACGAGCAGTACTTC

V gene: TRBV29-1
J gene: TRBJ1-2
CDR3 length: 14
clone size: .
D gene: .
CDR3 protein: CSVELGVFPYGYTF
CDR3 DNA: TGCAGCGTTGAATTAGGGGTTTTTCCTTATGGCTACACCTTC

V gene: TRBV11-2
J gene: TRBJ1-5
CDR3 length: 14
clone size: .
D gene: .
CDR3 protein: CASSTGGSNQPQHF
CDR3 DNA: TGTGCCAGCAGCACCGGGGGTAGCAATCAGCCCCAGCATTTT

V gene: TRBV5-8
J gene: TRBJ1-1
CDR3 length: 14
clone size: .
D gene: .
CDR3 protein: CASSPGLPSTEAFF
CDR3 DNA: TGTGCCAGCAGCCCGGGACTTCCGAGCACTGAAGCTTTCTTT

V gene: TRBV4-2
J gene: TRBJ2-3
CDR3 length: 17
clone size: once
D gene: TRBD2
CDR3 protein: CASSQEELAGVADTQYF
CDR3 DNA: TGTGCCAGCAGCCAAGAGGAATTAGCGGGGGTCGCAGATACGCAGTATTTT

V gene: TRBV11-2
J gene: TRBJ2-5
CDR3 length: 18
clone size: .
D gene: TRBD2
CDR3 protein: CASSFPGLASRLEETQYF
CDR3 DNA: TGTGCCAGCAGCTTCCCGGGACTAGCGAGTAGGTTGGAGGAGACCCAGTACTTC

V gene: TRBV27
J gene: TRBJ1-5
CDR3 length: 17
clone size: .
D gene: .
CDR3 protein: CASSLSGQGLSNQPQHF
CDR3 DNA: TGTGCCAGCAGTTTATCGGGGCAGGGGTTGTCCAATCAGCCCCAGCATTTT

V gene: TRBV4-1
J gene: TRBJ1-1
CDR3 length: 15
clone size: .
D gene: .
CDR3 protein: CASSQRSQLNTEAFF
CDR3 DNA: TGCGCCAGCAGCCAAAGGTCACAGTTGAACACTGAAGCTTTCTTT